These 3 T cell receptor beta chains came from one sample sequenced in a study of shared clonotypes between healthy human individuals. The table came from immunoSEQ multiplex PCR; TCRdb's copy has only in-frame clones and leaves some out. The sample records some 2.3 million clones, 85% to 95% being singletons. Material for sequencing was naive CD4+ T cells from PBMCs. Subset in this sample: CD45RA+ positively selected. The source of these receptors is a man between 18 and 35 years old in good health. Some clones in this sample may be carry-over from other donors' samples.

The chain joins TRBV5-1 to TRBJ2-1; TRBD2 matches at 8 bases. Germline trimming cut 4 bases from V and 7 bases from J; bases unmatched to any gene: 13. Germline V gives CDR1 SGHRS, CDR2 YFSETQ. CDR3 size: 16 residues. CDR3 nucleotides: TGCGCCAGCAGCCCTCTCACGGGAGGGCCGCGGAATGAGCAGTTCTTC. Amino acid sequence: CASSPLTGGPRNEQFF.

The rearrangement links TRBV5-1 to TRBJ2-3; TRBD2 aligns across 12 bases. Trimming removed 1 base from V and 0 bases from J; junction bases left unmatched: 3. The CDR3 runs to 17 residues. From germline, CDR1 is SGHRS and CDR2 YFSETQ. For the CDR3, the DNA is TGCGCCAGCAGCTTGCGTGGGACTAGCGGGAGCACAGATACGCAGTATTTT. This encodes CASSLRGTSGSTDTQYF.

As concerns this clone: This same CDR3 is encoded by further DNA sequences in the sample. CDR3 residues: CASSEGQGYGYTF. In DNA, the CDR3 is TGTGCCAGCAGCGAAGGACAGGGGTATGGCTACACCTTC. The V gene is TRBV7-3, the J gene TRBJ1-2; 9 bases align to TRBD1. J gave up 5 bases and V 5 bases, and 3 bases lay outside the gene matches. There are 13 residues in the CDR3. Germline assignment: CDR1 SGHTA and CDR2 FQGTGA.